A selection of T cell receptor beta chains follows, all from one sample in a study of cytomegalovirus exposure and HLA in healthy donors. The protocol was immunoSEQ multiplex PCR, while the TCRdb copy is restricted to in-frame clones and leaves out a portion. The sample consists of 78,000 or so clones, around 84% of them appearing once. The sample comprised PBMCs. These receptors came from a woman in her fifties or sixties in good health and CMV-seronegative. Both conserved end residues are part of each CDR3. Fields, in order: J gene, D gene, clone size, CDR3 length, V gene, CDR3 protein, CDR3 DNA. D genes are given only for firm matches. Rows give clone size only sometimes, using once, few, many, or a class for an expanded clone.

j_gene: TRBJ2-1
d_gene: -
abundance: -
len: 16
v_gene: TRBV19
CDR3aa: CASSITSAYSYNEQFF
CDR3nt: TGTGCCAGTAGTATTACGAGTGCCTATTCCTACAATGAGCAGTTCTTC

j_gene: TRBJ2-3
d_gene: -
abundance: few
len: 16
v_gene: TRBV10-3
CDR3aa: CAISESGIGEADTQYF
CDR3nt: TGTGCCATCAGTGAGTCGGGAATAGGGGAGGCAGATACGCAGTATTTT

j_gene: TRBJ2-5
d_gene: -
abundance: -
len: 12
v_gene: TRBV2
CDR3aa: CASRESQETQYF
CDR3nt: TGTGCCAGCAGGGAGAGTCAAGAGACCCAGTACTTC

j_gene: TRBJ2-1
d_gene: TRBD2
abundance: -
len: 16
v_gene: TRBV5-5
CDR3aa: CASSPLAGGGYNEQFF
CDR3nt: TGTGCCAGCAGCCCTTTAGCGGGAGGAGGCTACAATGAGCAGTTCTTC

j_gene: TRBJ1-4
d_gene: -
abundance: -
len: 14
v_gene: TRBV9
CDR3aa: CASSVGIENEKLFF
CDR3nt: TGTGCCAGCAGCGTAGGAATCGAGAATGAAAAACTGTTTTTT

j_gene: TRBJ1-6
d_gene: TRBD1
abundance: -
len: 17
v_gene: TRBV5-1
CDR3aa: CASSSSTGRSYNSPLHF
CDR3nt: TGCGCCAGCAGCTCATCGACAGGGAGGTCCTATAATTCACCCCTCCACTTT

j_gene: TRBJ2-6
d_gene: TRBD1
abundance: -
len: 19
v_gene: TRBV7-9
CDR3aa: CASSLIYGQGGSGANVLTF
CDR3nt: TGTGCCAGCAGCTTAATATACGGACAGGGGGGATCCGGGGCCAACGTCCTGACTTTC

j_gene: TRBJ1-1
d_gene: -
abundance: -
len: 15
v_gene: TRBV19
CDR3aa: CASRDPGVLNTEAFF
CDR3nt: TGTGCCAGTAGAGACCCGGGAGTCCTGAACACTGAAGCTTTCTTT

j_gene: TRBJ2-7
d_gene: TRBD1
abundance: -
len: 14
v_gene: TRBV5-8
CDR3aa: CASSFRDRPYEQYF
CDR3nt: TGTGCCAGCAGCTTTCGGGACAGACCCTACGAGCAGTACTTC

j_gene: TRBJ2-5
d_gene: -
abundance: few
len: 17
v_gene: TRBV18
CDR3aa: CASSPLVAGIDGETQYF
CDR3nt: TGTGCCAGCTCACCACTGGTAGCAGGGATAGATGGGGAGACCCAGTACTTC

j_gene: TRBJ2-7
d_gene: TRBD1
abundance: -
len: 15
v_gene: TRBV28
CDR3aa: CASSNAGTGHHEQYF
CDR3nt: TGTGCCAGCAGTAATGCCGGGACAGGGCATCACGAGCAGTACTTC

j_gene: TRBJ2-2
d_gene: TRBD1
abundance: few
len: 14
v_gene: TRBV18
CDR3aa: CASSPTGGAGELFF
CDR3nt: TGTGCCAGCTCACCGACAGGGGGAGCCGGGGAGCTGTTTTTT

j_gene: TRBJ2-1
d_gene: -
abundance: -
len: 18
v_gene: TRBV25-1
CDR3aa: CASSEKQSERSSYNEQFF
CDR3nt: TGTGCCAGCAGTGAAAAACAGAGTGAGCGGAGCTCCTACAATGAGCAGTTCTTC

j_gene: TRBJ2-7
d_gene: TRBD1
abundance: -
len: 15
v_gene: TRBV23-1
CDR3aa: CASSLTGTGVYEQYF
CDR3nt: TGCGCCAGCAGCCTCACCGGGACAGGAGTCTACGAGCAGTACTTC

j_gene: TRBJ2-3
d_gene: TRBD2
abundance: -
len: 19
v_gene: TRBV27
CDR3aa: CASSLLPGGGARGTDTQYF
CDR3nt: TGTGCCAGCAGTTTACTCCCGGGCGGGGGGGCTAGGGGCACAGATACGCAGTATTTT

j_gene: TRBJ1-2
d_gene: -
abundance: -
len: 14
v_gene: TRBV5-5
CDR3aa: CASSLTEGNYGYTF
CDR3nt: TGTGCCAGCAGCTTGACGGAGGGAAACTATGGCTACACCTTC

j_gene: TRBJ2-5
d_gene: TRBD2
abundance: once
len: 13
v_gene: TRBV7-6
CDR3aa: CASSPRGGETQYF
CDR3nt: TGTGCCAGCAGCCCTAGGGGAGGGGAGACCCAGTACTTC

j_gene: TRBJ1-1
d_gene: -
abundance: -
len: 13
v_gene: TRBV7-3
CDR3aa: CASSAWGGTEAFF
CDR3nt: TGTGCCAGCAGCGCCTGGGGGGGGACTGAAGCTTTCTTT

j_gene: TRBJ2-1
d_gene: TRBD2
abundance: -
len: 14
v_gene: TRBV29-1
CDR3aa: CSVERLAGAGEQFF
CDR3nt: TGCAGCGTTGAAAGACTAGCGGGGGCGGGTGAGCAGTTCTTC

j_gene: TRBJ1-5
d_gene: TRBD1
abundance: -
len: 15
v_gene: TRBV6-5
CDR3aa: CASSVQGASNQPQHF
CDR3nt: TGTGCCAGCAGTGTACAGGGGGCGAGCAATCAGCCCCAGCATTTT

j_gene: TRBJ2-3
d_gene: -
abundance: few
len: 16
v_gene: TRBV9
CDR3aa: CASSVAFSGLTDTQYF
CDR3nt: TGTGCCAGCAGCGTAGCTTTTAGCGGACTCACAGATACGCAGTATTTT

j_gene: TRBJ1-6
d_gene: -
abundance: -
len: 14
v_gene: TRBV6-1
CDR3aa: CASSQSSRGSPLHF
CDR3nt: TGTGCCAGCAGTCAGTCATCCAGGGGTTCACCCCTCCACTTT

j_gene: TRBJ2-7
d_gene: TRBD2
abundance: -
len: 17
v_gene: TRBV5-4
CDR3aa: CASSLGLAGDSPYEQYF
CDR3nt: TGTGCCAGCAGCCTAGGACTAGCGGGAGATTCACCCTACGAGCAGTACTTC

j_gene: TRBJ2-1
d_gene: TRBD2
abundance: -
len: 15
v_gene: TRBV27
CDR3aa: CASSPRLAGYTEQFF
CDR3nt: TGTGCCAGCAGTCCGCGACTAGCGGGCTACACTGAGCAGTTCTTC

j_gene: TRBJ2-1
d_gene: TRBD1
abundance: few
len: 13
v_gene: TRBV6-6
CDR3aa: CASGGTGGFGQFF
CDR3nt: TGTGCCAGCGGCGGGACAGGGGGCTTTGGGCAGTTCTTC

j_gene: TRBJ2-7
d_gene: TRBD1
abundance: -
len: 12
v_gene: TRBV6-5
CDR3aa: CASRESRTGEYF
CDR3nt: TGTGCCAGCAGAGAATCTCGGACAGGGGAGTACTTC

j_gene: TRBJ2-3
d_gene: TRBD2
abundance: -
len: 17
v_gene: TRBV5-1
CDR3aa: CASSLALAGGRTDTQYF
CDR3nt: TGCGCCAGCAGCTTGGCGCTAGCGGGAGGAAGGACAGATACGCAGTATTTT

j_gene: TRBJ2-1
d_gene: TRBD2
abundance: -
len: 16
v_gene: TRBV7-9
CDR3aa: CASSLLAGTSGSQQFF
CDR3nt: TGTGCCAGCAGCTTGCTAGCCGGGACTAGCGGGAGCCAGCAGTTCTTC

j_gene: TRBJ1-5
d_gene: -
abundance: -
len: 15
v_gene: TRBV5-8
CDR3aa: CASSRREVRNQPQHF
CDR3nt: TGTGCCAGCAGCCGCAGGGAAGTGCGGAATCAGCCCCAGCATTTT

j_gene: TRBJ2-1
d_gene: -
abundance: -
len: 15
v_gene: TRBV11-2
CDR3aa: CASKGGRGHYNEQFF
CDR3nt: TGTGCCAGCAAGGGGGGGCGCGGTCACTACAATGAGCAGTTCTTC

j_gene: TRBJ2-2
d_gene: -
abundance: -
len: 13
v_gene: TRBV7-2
CDR3aa: CASSLAGAGELFF
CDR3nt: TGTGCCAGCAGCTTAGCAGGGGCCGGGGAGCTGTTTTTT

j_gene: TRBJ1-1
d_gene: -
abundance: -
len: 17
v_gene: TRBV9
CDR3aa: CASSKQGFLGKNTEAFF
CDR3nt: TGTGCCAGCAGTAAACAGGGTTTTCTGGGCAAGAACACTGAAGCTTTCTTT

j_gene: TRBJ1-2
d_gene: -
abundance: -
len: 14
v_gene: TRBV5-6
CDR3aa: CASSGQGLSYGYTF
CDR3nt: TGTGCCAGCAGCGGCCAGGGGCTATCCTATGGCTACACCTTC

j_gene: TRBJ1-1
d_gene: -
abundance: -
len: 14
v_gene: TRBV19
CDR3aa: CASSIGGASTEAFF
CDR3nt: TGTGCCAGTAGTATCGGGGGGGCGAGTACTGAAGCTTTCTTT

j_gene: TRBJ1-4
d_gene: -
abundance: -
len: 14
v_gene: TRBV6-5
CDR3aa: CASSPQVSALKLFF
CDR3nt: TGTGCCAGCAGCCCCCAGGTCTCTGCTTTGAAACTGTTTTTT

j_gene: TRBJ2-7
d_gene: -
abundance: -
len: 15
v_gene: TRBV5-1
CDR3aa: CASSPRPGEAYEQYF
CDR3nt: TGCGCCAGCAGCCCCCGCCCCGGAGAGGCTTACGAGCAGTACTTC

j_gene: TRBJ2-5
d_gene: TRBD2
abundance: once
len: 13
v_gene: TRBV11-3
CDR3aa: CASSYGGEETQYF
CDR3nt: TGTGCCAGCAGCTATGGGGGGGAAGAGACCCAGTACTTC

j_gene: TRBJ2-1
d_gene: -
abundance: -
len: 15
v_gene: TRBV6-5
CDR3aa: CASSYRQGGYNEQFF
CDR3nt: TGTGCCAGCAGTTACAGGCAGGGGGGATACAATGAGCAGTTCTTC

j_gene: TRBJ2-7
d_gene: TRBD2
abundance: few
len: 18
v_gene: TRBV2
CDR3aa: CASSDRWREGPFWYEQYF
CDR3nt: TGTGCCAGCAGTGATCGTTGGCGGGAGGGCCCTTTTTGGTACGAGCAGTACTTC

j_gene: TRBJ1-5
d_gene: TRBD1
abundance: -
len: 16
v_gene: TRBV6-5
CDR3aa: CASSYRGPYSNQPQHF
CDR3nt: TGTGCCAGCAGTTACAGGGGGCCCTATAGCAATCAGCCCCAGCATTTT

j_gene: TRBJ2-3
d_gene: TRBD2
abundance: -
len: 17
v_gene: TRBV7-3
CDR3aa: CASSSQGLAGHTDTQYF
CDR3nt: TGTGCCAGCAGCTCCCAGGGACTAGCGGGGCACACAGATACGCAGTATTTT

j_gene: TRBJ2-3
d_gene: -
abundance: few
len: 13
v_gene: TRBV29-1
CDR3aa: CSCLAASTDTQYF
CDR3nt: TGCAGCTGTTTAGCGGCCAGTACAGATACGCAGTATTTT

j_gene: TRBJ1-2
d_gene: -
abundance: -
len: 13
v_gene: TRBV19
CDR3aa: CASSISGLRGYTF
CDR3nt: TGTGCCAGTAGTATCTCCGGGTTAAGGGGCTACACCTTC

j_gene: TRBJ2-5
d_gene: TRBD2
abundance: -
len: 14
v_gene: TRBV7-9
CDR3aa: CASGLAGAQETQYF
CDR3nt: TGTGCCAGCGGGCTAGCGGGGGCCCAAGAGACCCAGTACTTC

j_gene: TRBJ1-1
d_gene: -
abundance: -
len: 15
v_gene: TRBV2
CDR3aa: CASSVSGQGGSEAFF
CDR3nt: TGTGCCAGCAGTGTCAGTGGTCAAGGGGGATCTGAAGCTTTCTTT

j_gene: TRBJ1-4
d_gene: TRBD1
abundance: -
len: 15
v_gene: TRBV19
CDR3aa: CASRVTGTDHEKLFF
CDR3nt: TGTGCCAGTAGAGTAACCGGGACAGATCACGAAAAACTGTTTTTT

j_gene: TRBJ2-1
d_gene: TRBD2
abundance: -
len: 15
v_gene: TRBV6-1
CDR3aa: CASSYGGGTGNEQFF
CDR3nt: TGTGCCAGCAGCTACGGGGGGGGGACGGGCAATGAGCAGTTCTTC

j_gene: TRBJ1-5
d_gene: -
abundance: -
len: 14
v_gene: TRBV15
CDR3aa: CATSSLGSNQPQHF
CDR3nt: TGTGCCACCAGCTCCCTTGGCAGCAATCAGCCCCAGCATTTT